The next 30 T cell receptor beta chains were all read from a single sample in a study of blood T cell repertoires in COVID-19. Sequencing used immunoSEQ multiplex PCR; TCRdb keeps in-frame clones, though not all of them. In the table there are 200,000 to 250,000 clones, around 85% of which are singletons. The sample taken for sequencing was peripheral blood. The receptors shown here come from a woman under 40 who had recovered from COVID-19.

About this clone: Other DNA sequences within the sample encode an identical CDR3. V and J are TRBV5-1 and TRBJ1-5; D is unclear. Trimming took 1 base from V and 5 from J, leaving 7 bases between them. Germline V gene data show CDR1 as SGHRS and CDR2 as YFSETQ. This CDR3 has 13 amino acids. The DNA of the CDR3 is TGCGCCAGCAGCTTGCTGGGAGATCAGCCCCAGCATTTT. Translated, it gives CASSLLGDQPQHF.

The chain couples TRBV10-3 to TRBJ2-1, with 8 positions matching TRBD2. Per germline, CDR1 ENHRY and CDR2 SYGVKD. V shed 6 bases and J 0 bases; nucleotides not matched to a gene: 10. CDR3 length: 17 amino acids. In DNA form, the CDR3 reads TGTGCCATCAGCGTTTTAGCGGGGACAAGCTCCTACAATGAGCAGTTCTTC. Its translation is CAISVLAGTSSYNEQFF.

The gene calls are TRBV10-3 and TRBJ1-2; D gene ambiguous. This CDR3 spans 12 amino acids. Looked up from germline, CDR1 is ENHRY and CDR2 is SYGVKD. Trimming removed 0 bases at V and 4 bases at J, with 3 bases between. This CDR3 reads CAISESSYGYTF. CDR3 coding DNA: TGTGCCATCAGTGAGTCCAGCTATGGCTACACCTTC.

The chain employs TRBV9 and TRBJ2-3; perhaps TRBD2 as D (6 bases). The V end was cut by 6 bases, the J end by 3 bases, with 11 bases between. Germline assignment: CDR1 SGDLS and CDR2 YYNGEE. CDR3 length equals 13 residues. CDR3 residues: CASNAGSTDTQYF. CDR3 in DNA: TGTGCCAGCAACGCCGGGAGTACAGATACGCAGTATTTT.

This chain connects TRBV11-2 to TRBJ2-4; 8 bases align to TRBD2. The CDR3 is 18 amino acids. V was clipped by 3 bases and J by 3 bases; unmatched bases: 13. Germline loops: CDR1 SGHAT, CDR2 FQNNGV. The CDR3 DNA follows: TGTGCCAGCAGCTTTTTAGCGGGGATTGGGGTAGTCAAAAACATTCAGTACTTC. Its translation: CASSFLAGIGVVKNIQYF.

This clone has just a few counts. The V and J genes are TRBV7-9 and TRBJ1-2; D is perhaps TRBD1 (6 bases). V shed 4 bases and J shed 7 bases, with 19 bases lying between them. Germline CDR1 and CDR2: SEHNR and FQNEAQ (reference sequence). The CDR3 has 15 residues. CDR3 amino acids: CASSSIQKGVAGYTF. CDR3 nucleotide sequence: TGTGCCAGCAGCTCAATACAGAAGGGGGTGGCTGGCTACACCTTC.

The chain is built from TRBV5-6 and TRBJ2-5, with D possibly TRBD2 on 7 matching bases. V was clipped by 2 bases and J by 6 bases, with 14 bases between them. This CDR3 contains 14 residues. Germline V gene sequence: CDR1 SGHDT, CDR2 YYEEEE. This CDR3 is CASSFPGGAQTQYF. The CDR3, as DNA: TGTGCCAGCAGCTTCCCGGGGGGCGCGCAGACCCAGTACTTC.

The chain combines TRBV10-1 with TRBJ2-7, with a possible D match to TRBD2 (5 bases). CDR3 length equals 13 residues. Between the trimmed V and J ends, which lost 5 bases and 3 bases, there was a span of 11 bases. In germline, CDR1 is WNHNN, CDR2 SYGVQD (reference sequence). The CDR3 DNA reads TGCGCCAGCAGTCGGTTACGGGACTACGAGCAGTACTTC. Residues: CASSRLRDYEQYF.

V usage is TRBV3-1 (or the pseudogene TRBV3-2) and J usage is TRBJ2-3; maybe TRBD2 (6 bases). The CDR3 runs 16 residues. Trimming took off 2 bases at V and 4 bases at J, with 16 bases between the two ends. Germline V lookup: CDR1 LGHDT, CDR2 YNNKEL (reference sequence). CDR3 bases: TGTGCCAGCAGCCAACTCGGGGCGGGGAGCCCAGATACGCAGTATTTT. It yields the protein CASSQLGAGSPDTQYF.

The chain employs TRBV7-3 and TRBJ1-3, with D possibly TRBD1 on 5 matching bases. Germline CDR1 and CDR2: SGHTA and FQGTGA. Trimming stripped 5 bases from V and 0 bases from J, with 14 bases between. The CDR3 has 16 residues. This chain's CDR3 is CASSPIGGSSGNTIYF. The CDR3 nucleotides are TGTGCCAGCAGCCCGATCGGGGGTTCCTCTGGAAACACCATATATTTT.

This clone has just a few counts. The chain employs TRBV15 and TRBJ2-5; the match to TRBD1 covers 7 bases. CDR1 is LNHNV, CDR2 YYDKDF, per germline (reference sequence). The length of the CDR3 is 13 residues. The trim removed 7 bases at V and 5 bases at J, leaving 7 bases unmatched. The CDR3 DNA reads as TGTGCCACCACCCGAGGGGGCCTCGAGACCCAGTACTTC. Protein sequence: CATTRGGLETQYF.

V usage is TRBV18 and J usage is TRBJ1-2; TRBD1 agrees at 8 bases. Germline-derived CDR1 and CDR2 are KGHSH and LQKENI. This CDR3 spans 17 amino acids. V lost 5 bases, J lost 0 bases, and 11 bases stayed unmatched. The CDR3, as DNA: TGTGCCAGCTCAGCCGGGACAGGAATTATTACTAACTATGGCTACACCTTC. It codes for CASSAGTGIITNYGYTF.

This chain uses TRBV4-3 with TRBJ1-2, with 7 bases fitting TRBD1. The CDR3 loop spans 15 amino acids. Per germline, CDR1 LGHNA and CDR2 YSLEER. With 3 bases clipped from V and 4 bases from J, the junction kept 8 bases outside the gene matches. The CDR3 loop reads CASSHDWAGGYGYTF. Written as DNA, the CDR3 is TGCGCCAGCAGCCATGATTGGGCAGGGGGCTATGGCTACACCTTC.

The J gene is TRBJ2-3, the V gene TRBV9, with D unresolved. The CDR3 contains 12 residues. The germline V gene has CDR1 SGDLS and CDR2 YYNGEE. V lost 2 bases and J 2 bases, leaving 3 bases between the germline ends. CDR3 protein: CASSVITDTQYF. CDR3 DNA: TGTGCCAGCAGCGTTATCACAGATACGCAGTATTTT.

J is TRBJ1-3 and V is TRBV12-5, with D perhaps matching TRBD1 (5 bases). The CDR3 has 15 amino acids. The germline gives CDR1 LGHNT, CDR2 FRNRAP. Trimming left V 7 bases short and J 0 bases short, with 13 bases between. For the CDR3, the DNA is TGTGCTAGTGCCAAAGGGGCTATCTCTGGAAACACCATATATTTT. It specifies CASAKGAISGNTIYF. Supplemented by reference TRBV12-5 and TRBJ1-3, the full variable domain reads DARVTQTPRHKVTEMGQEVTMRCQPILGHNTVFWYRQTMMQGLELLAYFRNRAPLDDSGMPKDRFSAEMPDATLATLKIQPSEPRDSAVYFCASAKGAISGNTIYFGEGSWLTVV.

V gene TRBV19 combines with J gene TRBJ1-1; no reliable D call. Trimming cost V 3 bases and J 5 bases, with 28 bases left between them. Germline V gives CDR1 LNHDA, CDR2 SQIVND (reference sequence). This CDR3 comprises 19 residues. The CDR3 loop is CASSISTARLGPPGTEAFF. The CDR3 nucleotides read TGTGCCAGTAGTATTAGCACCGCCAGACTTGGCCCGCCGGGTACTGAAGCTTTCTTT.

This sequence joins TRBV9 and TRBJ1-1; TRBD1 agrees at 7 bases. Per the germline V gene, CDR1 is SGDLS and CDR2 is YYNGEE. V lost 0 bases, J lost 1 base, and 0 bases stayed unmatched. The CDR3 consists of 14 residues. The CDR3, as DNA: TGTGCCAGCAGCGTAGACAGGGGGAACACTGAAGCTTTCTTT. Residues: CASSVDRGNTEAFF.

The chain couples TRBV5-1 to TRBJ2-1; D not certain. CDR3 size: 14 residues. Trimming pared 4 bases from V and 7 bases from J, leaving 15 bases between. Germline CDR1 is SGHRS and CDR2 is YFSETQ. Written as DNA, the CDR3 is TGCGCCAGCAGCCCGGGTAACTCACCTAATGAGCAGTTCTTC. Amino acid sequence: CASSPGNSPNEQFF.

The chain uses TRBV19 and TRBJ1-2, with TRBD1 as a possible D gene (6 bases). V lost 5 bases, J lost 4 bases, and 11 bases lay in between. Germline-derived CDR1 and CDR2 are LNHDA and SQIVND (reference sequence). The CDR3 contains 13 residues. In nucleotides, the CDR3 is TGTGCCAGTAGTCACAGGGTGATCTATGGCTACACCTTC. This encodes CASSHRVIYGYTF.

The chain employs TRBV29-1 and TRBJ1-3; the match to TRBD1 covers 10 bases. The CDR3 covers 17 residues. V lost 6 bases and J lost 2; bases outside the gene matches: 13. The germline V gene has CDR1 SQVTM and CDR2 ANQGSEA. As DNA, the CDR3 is TGCAGCGTCGAGACCGGGACAGGGGATTCGACTGGAAACACCATATATTTT. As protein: CSVETGTGDSTGNTIYF.

CDR3 sequence reads: CASSLVSGGKNTDTQYF. In DNA form, the CDR3 reads TGCGCCAGCAGCTTGGTCTCCGGGGGGAAAAACACAGATACGCAGTATTTT. The chain has TRBV5-1 and TRBJ2-3, with 7 nucleotides matching TRBD2. Germline V gene lookup returns CDR1 SGHRS and CDR2 YFSETQ. The CDR3 is 17 amino acids. V trimming: 0 bases; J trimming: 2 bases; junction bases outside the gene matches: 9.

The CDR3 DNA reads as TGTGCCAGCAGAACTGCCGGGACAGGGGGCTACGAGCAGTACTTC. Translation gives CASRTAGTGGYEQYF. V gene TRBV27 combines with J gene TRBJ2-7; 11 positions match TRBD1. The V gene's germline CDR1 is MNHEY and CDR2 SMNVEV (reference sequence). After removal of 6 bases from V and 3 bases from J, the junction contained 7 bases not matched to a gene. The CDR3 consists of 15 residues.

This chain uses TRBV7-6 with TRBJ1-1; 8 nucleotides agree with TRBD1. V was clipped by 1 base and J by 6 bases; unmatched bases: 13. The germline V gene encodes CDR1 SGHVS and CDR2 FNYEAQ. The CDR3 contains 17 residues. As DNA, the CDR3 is TGTGCCAGCAGCTTAGAGGTTGTGGCAGGGGGCGGGTCTGAAGCTTTCTTT. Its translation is CASSLEVVAGGGSEAFF.

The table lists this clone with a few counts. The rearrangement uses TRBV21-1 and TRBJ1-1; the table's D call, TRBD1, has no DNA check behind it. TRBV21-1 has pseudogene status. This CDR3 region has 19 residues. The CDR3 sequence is CASSKAYTPGQGRGTEAFF. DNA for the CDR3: TGTGCCAGCAGCAAAGCTTACACACCCGGACAGGGCAGGGGCACTGAAGCTTTCTTT.

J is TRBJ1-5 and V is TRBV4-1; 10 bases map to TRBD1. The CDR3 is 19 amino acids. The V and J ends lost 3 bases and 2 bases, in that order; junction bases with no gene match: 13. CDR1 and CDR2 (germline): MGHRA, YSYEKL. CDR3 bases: TGCGCCAGCAGCCAGGAGACAGGGGGCGGATATTTTGGCAATCAGCCCCAGCATTTT. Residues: CASSQETGGGYFGNQPQHF.

The CDR3 sequence is CASSLDAGGYYGYTF. Here the CDR3 DNA reads TGTGCCAGCAGTCTAGACGCAGGGGGGTACTATGGCTACACCTTC. J is TRBJ1-2 and V is TRBV28; 7 bases are shared with TRBD1. The ends lost 5 bases at V and 3 bases at J; junction bases unmatched: 9. Germline V gives CDR1 MDHEN, CDR2 SYDVKM. CDR3 length: 15 amino acids.

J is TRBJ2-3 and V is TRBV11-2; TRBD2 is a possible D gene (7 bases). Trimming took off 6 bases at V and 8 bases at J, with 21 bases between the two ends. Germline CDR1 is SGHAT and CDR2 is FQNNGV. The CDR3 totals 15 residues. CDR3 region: CASSSGGGPGGTQYF. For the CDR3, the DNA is TGTGCCAGCAGTTCGGGCGGGGGCCCCGGTGGTACGCAGTATTTT.

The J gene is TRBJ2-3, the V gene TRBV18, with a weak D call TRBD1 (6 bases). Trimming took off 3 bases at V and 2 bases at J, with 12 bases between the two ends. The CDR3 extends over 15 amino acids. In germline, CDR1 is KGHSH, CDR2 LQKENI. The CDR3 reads CASSPLTGFTDTQYF. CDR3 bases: TGTGCCAGCTCACCTCTGACAGGATTCACAGATACGCAGTATTTT.

The CDR3 nucleotides are TGTGCCAGCAGTTACGATGAGAGGGGACAGGATGAGCAGTTCTTC. Protein sequence: CASSYDERGQDEQFF. The chain employs TRBV6-5 and TRBJ2-1; the match to TRBD1 covers 8 bases. With V trimmed by 2 bases and J by 8 bases, 8 bases remained unmatched. CDR1 is MNHEY and CDR2 is SVGAGI in the germline V gene. The CDR3 runs 15 residues.

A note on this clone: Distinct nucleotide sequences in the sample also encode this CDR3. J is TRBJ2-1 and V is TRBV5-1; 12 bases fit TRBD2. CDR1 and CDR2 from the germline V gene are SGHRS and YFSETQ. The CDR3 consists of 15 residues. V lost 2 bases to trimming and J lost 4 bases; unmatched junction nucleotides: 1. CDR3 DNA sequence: TGCGCCAGCAGCTTTACTAGCGGGAGGTACAATGAGCAGTTCTTC. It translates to CASSFTSGRYNEQFF.